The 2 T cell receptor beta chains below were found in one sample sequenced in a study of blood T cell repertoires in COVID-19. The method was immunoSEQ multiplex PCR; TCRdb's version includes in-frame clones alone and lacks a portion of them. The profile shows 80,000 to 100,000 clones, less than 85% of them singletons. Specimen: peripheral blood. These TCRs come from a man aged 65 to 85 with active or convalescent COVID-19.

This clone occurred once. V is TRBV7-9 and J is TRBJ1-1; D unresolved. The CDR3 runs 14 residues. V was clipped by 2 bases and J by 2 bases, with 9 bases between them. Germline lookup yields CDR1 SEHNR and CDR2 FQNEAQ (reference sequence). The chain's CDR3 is CASSLIGRNTEAFF. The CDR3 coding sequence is TGTGCCAGCAGCTTAATCGGGAGAAACACTGAAGCTTTCTTT.

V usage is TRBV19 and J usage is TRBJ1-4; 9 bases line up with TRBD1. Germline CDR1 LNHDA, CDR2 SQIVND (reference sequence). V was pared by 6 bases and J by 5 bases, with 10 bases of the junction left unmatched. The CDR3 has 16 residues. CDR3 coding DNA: TGTGCCAGTAGGGCGACCGGGACAGGGATAAATGAAAAACTGTTTTTT. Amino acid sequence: CASRATGTGINEKLFF.